The present T cell receptor beta chain was sequenced within a study of CD8 T cells in ankylosing spondylitis. Study outcomes and limitations: Some motif variants were previously reported in reactive arthritis synovial fluid and blood. In ankylosing spondylitis blood, a motif of about 8 highly homologous TCR beta variants appeared characteristic.

In this sample, this clonotype turned up many times. What it binds is unknown. Libraries for TCR beta were made by quantitative 5'-RACE with molecular barcodes. TCRdb fed the 5' RACE reads into MiXCR, producing one record per CDR3 protein. The data contain about 360,000 distinct CDR3 sequences, roughly 15% of them singletons. The CDR3 is 15 residues long. The V gene end was trimmed by 7 bases and the J gene end by 7 bases; junction bases not matched to a gene: 11. Sequenced: blood, either unsorted or a sorted T cell fraction (not recorded which). This chain joins TRBV12-3 or TRBV12-4 and TRBJ2-1, with TRBD1 matching over 9 bases. The origin of this receptor is a male donor with ankylosing spondylitis or in good health (not recorded which). The CDR3 sequence: CASIADRGRRNEQFF. CDR3 DNA sequence: TGTGCCAGCATCGCGGACAGGGGCAGGAGGAATGAGCAGTTCTTC.